A single sample gave rise to the 21 T cell receptor beta chains below, sequenced in a study of TIL therapy for anti-PD-1-resistant metastatic lung cancer. The time point: pre-treatment sample, taken before nivolumab and TIL therapy. The libraries were made with immunoSEQ v3. Generated by immunoSEQ multiplex PCR, the TCRdb table keeps only in-frame clones and is missing some. Of some 32,000 clones listed, about 70% were seen once; the top ten hold 2.5% to 3%. This material consisted of blood, taken at baseline. The receptors come from a woman aged 30 to 85 with non-small cell lung cancer.

The chain combines TRBV29-1 with TRBJ2-1, with TRBD2 as a possible D gene (5 bases). Germline V CDR1 and CDR2: SQVTM, ANQGSEA. The CDR3 covers 13 residues. Trimming took 3 bases from V and 7 from J, leaving 13 bases between them. DNA for the CDR3: TGCAGCGTTGATGCCGGGGTGGGTAATGAGCAGTTCTTC. As protein: CSVDAGVGNEQFF.

The chain employs TRBV7-2 and TRBJ2-5, with D perhaps matching TRBD2 (6 bases). Trimming took off 1 base at V and 1 base at J, with 13 bases between the two ends. The CDR3 covers 16 residues. Germline CDR1 is SGHTA and CDR2 is FQGNSA. CDR3 nucleotide sequence: TGTGCCAGCAGCTTAGGGGCAGGGAGGATCCAAGAGACCCAGTACTTC. Amino acid sequence: CASSLGAGRIQETQYF.

On this clone: An end of the junction does not agree with germline; a read error may underlie this. This sample also contains other DNA sequences that code for the same CDR3. The chain combines TRBV7-6 with TRBJ2-7, with 9 bases that match TRBD2. The CDR3 runs 14 residues. Germline CDR1 is SGHVS and CDR2 is FNYEAQ. CDR3 DNA: TGTGCTAGCAGCTTAGCGGGGGCCCTCTACGAGCAGTACTTC. Protein sequence: CASSLAGALYEQYF.

V is TRBV27 and J is TRBJ1-2; 7 bases are a match to TRBD1. The trim removed 4 bases at V and 8 bases at J, leaving 10 bases unmatched. CDR1 is MNHEY, CDR2 SMNVEV, per germline (reference sequence). This CDR3 has 14 amino acids. CDR3 region: CASSSDRDSAGYTF. For the CDR3, the DNA is TGTGCCAGCAGTTCCGACAGGGACTCGGCGGGCTACACCTTC.

V is TRBV4-1 and J is TRBJ2-3, with TRBD2 as a possible D gene (6 bases). The CDR3 loop spans 14 amino acids. Germline values: CDR1 MGHRA, CDR2 YSYEKL. Trimming pared 8 bases from V and 6 bases from J, leaving 18 bases between. The CDR3 loop is CASRDRGNLDTQYF. The DNA for the CDR3 is TGCGCCAGCCGAGACCGCGGGAACCTGGATACGCAGTATTTT.

V is TRBV6-5 and J is TRBJ1-1, with D hard to call. Deletions cut 0 bases from V and 8 bases from J, with 7 bases between. Germline V gene data show CDR1 as MNHEY and CDR2 as SVGAGI. The CDR3 loop spans 12 amino acids. The CDR3 nucleotides are TGTGCCAGCAGTTACTCGGAAGGGGAAGCTTTCTTT. It encodes CASSYSEGEAFF.

J is TRBJ2-2 and V is TRBV5-1; 12 bases map to TRBD2. The CDR3 sequence is 15 residues long. V lost 6 bases and J lost 6; bases outside the gene matches: 6. Germline CDR1 is SGHRS and CDR2 is YFSETQ. CDR3 in DNA: TGCGCCAGCAACCCCGGGACTAGCGGGTCCGGGGAGCTGTTTTTT. It yields the protein CASNPGTSGSGELFF.

The chain is built from TRBV7-2 and TRBJ2-7; no clear D. Looked up from germline, CDR1 is SGHTA and CDR2 is FQGNSA. Trimming left V 1 base short and J 3 bases short, with 7 bases between. The CDR3 has 13 amino acids. CDR3 residues: CASSLVNFYEQYF. CDR3 bases: TGTGCCAGCAGCTTAGTGAACTTCTACGAGCAGTACTTC. Using reference TRBV7-2 and TRBJ2-7 for the parts outside the CDR3, the full variable domain is GAGVSQSPSNKVTEKGKDVELRCDPISGHTALYWYRQSLGQGLEFLIYFQGNSAPDKSGLPSDRFSAERTGGSVSTLTIQRTQQEDSAVYLCASSLVNFYEQYFGPGTRLTVT.

The count of this clone is one. This chain joins TRBV18 and TRBJ2-7, with 9 bases that match TRBD1. The CDR3 sequence is 15 residues long. V was pared by 2 bases and J by 3 bases, with 5 bases of the junction left unmatched. The germline V gene encodes CDR1 KGHSH and CDR2 LQKENI. The CDR3 reads CASSPGPTGGYEQYF. For the CDR3, the DNA is TGTGCCAGCTCACCAGGTCCGACAGGGGGCTACGAGCAGTACTTC.

The chain is built from TRBV6-1 and TRBJ2-4; TRBD1 agrees at 9 bases. Germline values: CDR1 MNHNS, CDR2 SASEGT. The CDR3 consists of 15 residues. Losses at the gene ends were 0 bases for V and 11 bases for J; bases not matched to a gene: 8. CDR3 sequence: CASSEARDRARVQYF. In DNA, the CDR3 is TGTGCCAGCAGTGAAGCGAGGGACAGGGCGCGAGTTCAGTACTTC.

The chain has TRBV5-6 and TRBJ1-1; D is ambiguous. V was shortened by 0 bases and J by 4 bases, with 13 bases between the two germline ends. This CDR3 is built from 15 residues. The germline V gene has CDR1 SGHDT and CDR2 YYEEEE. CDR3 DNA: TGTGCCAGCAGCTTGGAAAGCTACCGGCGCACTGAAGCTTTCTTT. Its translation is CASSLESYRRTEAFF.

V and J are TRBV11-3 and TRBJ2-1, with no clear D. The germline V gene encodes CDR1 SGHNT and CDR2 YENEEA. Between the trimmed V and J ends, which lost 0 bases and 5 bases, there was a span of 8 bases. This CDR3 has 14 residues. CDR3 nucleotides: TGTGCCAGCAGCTTAGATGGGGTCCACAATGAGCAGTTCTTC. As protein: CASSLDGVHNEQFF.

The chain employs TRBV7-6 and TRBJ2-7, with 8 bases that match TRBD2. V shed 4 bases and J 5 bases; nucleotides not matched to a gene: 7. From germline, CDR1 is SGHVS and CDR2 FNYEAQ. CDR3 length: 14 residues. This CDR3 reads CASSYRHGRDEQYF. The CDR3 DNA sequence: TGTGCCAGCAGCTACAGGCACGGGAGGGACGAGCAGTACTTC.

V is TRBV4-1 and J is TRBJ2-3, with no clear D. This CDR3 comprises 18 residues. Per the germline V gene, CDR1 is MGHRA and CDR2 is YSYEKL. Trimming stripped 0 bases from V and 1 base from J, with 17 bases between. Written as DNA, the CDR3 is TGCGCCAGCAGCCAAGATCCCCCGGGCTACAGACGCACAGATACGCAGTATTTT. Translated: CASSQDPPGYRRTDTQYF.

J is TRBJ2-1 and V is TRBV7-9; possible D gene TRBD1, 6 bases. Germline CDR1 and CDR2: SEHNR and FQNEAQ (reference sequence). V gave up 0 bases and J gave up 5 bases, with 14 bases separating them. This CDR3 region has 16 residues. The CDR3 protein is CASSLARGQNDNEQFF. The CDR3 nucleotides are TGTGCCAGCAGCTTAGCGCGAGGACAGAACGACAATGAGCAGTTCTTC.

J is TRBJ2-3 and V is TRBV28, with TRBD2 identical over 10 bases. The CDR3 loop spans 15 amino acids. V shed 5 bases and J 0 bases; nucleotides not matched to a gene: 2. Germline lookup yields CDR1 MDHEN and CDR2 SYDVKM. Here the CDR3 reads CASSPTSGSTDTQYF. The CDR3 region has the DNA TGTGCCAGCAGTCCGACTAGCGGGAGCACAGATACGCAGTATTTT. Supplemented by reference TRBV28 and TRBJ2-3, the full variable domain reads DVKVTQSSRYLVKRTGEKVFLECVQDMDHENMFWYRQDPGLGLRLIYFSYDVKMKEKGDIPEGYSVSREKKERFSLILESASTNQTSMYLCASSPTSGSTDTQYFGPGTRLTVL.

For this clone: Within the sample, other DNA sequences also encode this same CDR3. The chain combines TRBV5-1 with TRBJ2-7, with 7 bases matching TRBD2. Germline values: CDR1 SGHRS, CDR2 YFSETQ. The CDR3 is made up of 13 amino acids. Trimming removed 2 bases from V and 1 base from J; junction bases left unmatched: 0. This CDR3 reads CASSLAGSYEQYF. For the CDR3, the DNA is TGCGCCAGCAGCTTAGCGGGATCCTACGAGCAGTACTTC.

In this sample, this clone turned up a few times. This chain links TRBV29-1 with TRBJ1-2; TRBD1 might be the D (6 bases). V lost 7 bases and J 6 bases, leaving 12 bases between the germline ends. The CDR3 covers 11 residues. In germline, CDR1 is SQVTM, CDR2 ANQGSEA. CDR3 sequence (DNA): TGCAGCGCGTTGCAGGGGAATGGCTACACCTTC. This encodes CSALQGNGYTF.

This chain uses TRBV12-2 with TRBJ2-7; the table's D call TRBD1 went unverified against the DNA. TRBV12-2 has pseudogene status. The CDR3 consists of 15 residues. This chain's CDR3 is CASRLAETGTYEQYF. DNA of the CDR3: TGTGCAAGTCGCTTAGCGGAGACAGGGACCTACGAGCAGTACTTC.

This chain connects TRBV5-4 to TRBJ1-6; D gene unclear. V gave up 0 bases and J gave up 10 bases, with 14 bases separating them. Germline loops: CDR1 SGHNT, CDR2 YYREEE (reference sequence). This CDR3 has 15 amino acids. CDR3 nucleotide sequence: TGTGCCAGCAGCTTGGGTGGGGTGTCCCTCTCACCCCTCCACTTT. It encodes CASSLGGVSLSPLHF. Variable domain in full (rest from reference TRBV5-4 and TRBJ1-6): ETGVTQSPTHLIKTRGQQVTLRCSSQSGHNTVSWYQQALGQGPQFIFQYYREEENGRGNFPPRFSGLQFPNYSSELNVNALELDDSALYLCASSLGGVSLSPLHFGNGTRLTVT.

The rearrangement links TRBV6-5 to TRBJ2-7; 10 bases match TRBD2. Trimming cost V 2 bases and J 3 bases; bases outside gene matches: 7. CDR3 length equals 16 residues. Germline CDR1 MNHEY, CDR2 SVGAGI. The CDR3 loop reads CASSYPLAGGGYEQYF. CDR3 coding DNA: TGTGCCAGCAGTTACCCTTTAGCGGGAGGCGGCTACGAGCAGTACTTC.